One and the same sample provided the 7 T cell receptor beta chains below, sequenced in a study of control samples from healthy donors and cancer patients. The assay was immunoSEQ multiplex PCR, and TCRdb's table has in-frame clones only and misses some. The data show approximately 140,000 clones, approximately 94% seen once. Sequencing was carried out using blood. The receptors shown here come from a man between 40 and 49 years old in good health.

V is TRBV12-5 and J is TRBJ2-1, with D possibly TRBD1 on 5 matching bases. The germline gives CDR1 LGHNT, CDR2 FRNRAP. The germline V and J ends were trimmed by 8 bases and 0 bases, with 14 bases remaining between them. The CDR3 is made up of 15 amino acids. CDR3 loop: CASRKFDSSYNEQFF. The CDR3 nucleotides are TGTGCTAGTCGGAAATTCGACAGCTCCTACAATGAGCAGTTCTTC.

The chain couples TRBV7-9 to TRBJ1-1; TRBD1 is a possible D gene (5 bases). This CDR3 has 13 residues. Trimming removed 3 bases at V and 6 bases at J, with 11 bases between. CDR1 is SEHNR, CDR2 FQNEAQ, per germline (reference sequence). In DNA, the CDR3 is TGTGCCAGCAGCTTGGGCGGAGGGGCTGAAGCTTTCTTT. Protein sequence: CASSLGGGAEAFF. Using reference TRBV7-9 and TRBJ1-1 for the parts outside the CDR3, the full variable domain is DTGVSQNPRHKITKRGQNVTFRCDPISEHNRLYWYRQTLGQGPEFLTYFQNEAQLEKSRLLSDRFSAERPKGSFSTLEIQRTEQGDSAMYLCASSLGGGAEAFFGQGTRLTVV.

The chain is built from TRBV9 and TRBJ1-5, with D perhaps matching TRBD1 (6 bases). CDR3 length: 16 amino acids. V lost 4 bases to trimming and J lost 7 bases, with 21 bases between them. Germline V CDR1 and CDR2: SGDLS, YYNGEE. The CDR3 here is CASSPGPGDGRQPQHF. The CDR3 DNA follows: TGTGCCAGCAGCCCAGGGCCAGGGGATGGGAGGCAGCCCCAGCATTTT.

The rearrangement joins TRBV4-3 to TRBJ2-1; weak D call: TRBD1 (6 bases). Germline V gives CDR1 LGHNA, CDR2 YSLEER. The CDR3 is 18 amino acids. Trimming took 0 bases from V and 4 from J, leaving 19 bases between them. The CDR3 spells CASSQDRRTASLYNEQFF. The CDR3 coding sequence is TGCGCCAGCAGCCAAGACCGGAGGACAGCCTCTCTTTACAATGAGCAGTTCTTC.

The chain couples TRBV6-5 to TRBJ1-6; perhaps TRBD1 as D (6 bases). V was clipped by 0 bases and J by 5 bases, with 8 bases between them. This CDR3 has 15 residues. Germline V gene lookup returns CDR1 MNHEY and CDR2 SVGAGI. The CDR3 sequence is CASSYSRQDNSPLHF. In DNA form, the CDR3 reads TGTGCCAGCAGTTACTCGAGACAGGATAATTCACCCCTCCACTTT.

The gene calls are TRBV7-2 and TRBJ2-5, with 10 bases matching TRBD2. CDR1 and CDR2 (germline): SGHTA, FQGNSA. Losses at the gene ends were 0 bases for V and 4 bases for J; bases not matched to a gene: 5. The CDR3 has 16 amino acids. This CDR3 reads CASSLAFLAGVETQYF. CDR3 DNA: TGTGCCAGCAGCTTAGCTTTCCTAGCGGGAGTAGAGACCCAGTACTTC. Combining the CDR3 with reference TRBV7-2 and TRBJ2-5 gives the whole variable domain GAGVSQSPSNKVTEKGKDVELRCDPISGHTALYWYRQSLGQGLEFLIYFQGNSAPDKSGLPSDRFSAERTGGSVSTLTIQRTQQEDSAVYLCASSLAFLAGVETQYFGPGTRLLVL.

The rearrangement links TRBV7-9 to TRBJ1-3; D is possibly TRBD1 (5 bases). The CDR3 sequence is 15 residues long. Trimming took 8 bases from V and 0 from J, leaving 14 bases between them. The germline CDR1 and CDR2 sequences are SEHNR and FQNEAQ (reference sequence). Written as DNA, the CDR3 is TGTGCCAGCGAGGGAGGGACCATCTCTGGAAACACCATATATTTT. Amino acid sequence: CASEGGTISGNTIYF.